The rows below give T cell receptor beta chains drawn from one sample of a study of cytomegalovirus exposure and HLA in healthy donors. Assay used: immunoSEQ multiplex PCR; TCRdb lists only in-frame clones, some missing. The sample table includes about 200,000 clones. The sample comprised PBMCs. These receptors were taken from a girl aged 2 to 10 in good health and CMV-seropositive. The CDR3 runs from the conserved cysteine through the conserved F or W. D genes are given only for firm matches.

CDR3aa: CASSKGQGAGQPQHF; CDR3nt: TGTGCCAGCAGTAAGGGACAGGGGGCCGGTCAGCCCCAGCATTTT; d_gene: TRBD1; v_gene: TRBV27; j_gene: TRBJ1-5
CDR3aa: CSVVAGGRYNEQFF; CDR3nt: TGCAGCGTCGTAGCGGGAGGGAGATACAATGAGCAGTTCTTC; d_gene: TRBD2; v_gene: TRBV29-1; j_gene: TRBJ2-1
CDR3aa: CAISESSGQGHYGYTF; CDR3nt: TGTGCCATCAGTGAGTCCTCGGGACAGGGCCACTATGGCTACACCTTC; d_gene: TRBD1; v_gene: TRBV10-3; j_gene: TRBJ1-2
CDR3aa: CASSQDYGGAQYF; CDR3nt: TGTGCCAGCAGCCAAGATTACGGGGGGGCCCAGTACTTC; d_gene: TRBD2; v_gene: TRBV14; j_gene: TRBJ2-5
CDR3aa: CASSQVVLVGTQYF; CDR3nt: .; d_gene: .; v_gene: TRBV4-1; j_gene: TRBJ2-5
CDR3aa: CATRDRVYHGYTF; CDR3nt: TGTGCCACCCGGGACAGGGTGTATCATGGCTACACCTTC; d_gene: TRBD1; v_gene: TRBV6-5; j_gene: TRBJ1-2
CDR3aa: CASSAPSGVLTF; CDR3nt: TGTGCCAGCAGTGCACCTAGCGGCGTCCTGACTTTC; d_gene: TRBD2; v_gene: TRBV7-6; j_gene: TRBJ2-6
CDR3aa: CASKGLGLAVYNEQFF; CDR3nt: TGTGCCAGTAAGGGATTGGGACTAGCGGTATACAATGAGCAGTTCTTC; d_gene: TRBD2; v_gene: TRBV19; j_gene: TRBJ2-1
CDR3aa: CASSVYKGQAGYEQYF; CDR3nt: TGTGCCAGTAGTGTTTACAAGGGACAGGCGGGCTACGAGCAGTACTTC; d_gene: TRBD1; v_gene: TRBV19; j_gene: TRBJ2-7
CDR3aa: CASSVAGQRDTQYF; CDR3nt: TGCGCCAGCAGCGTAGCGGGACAACGAGATACGCAGTATTTT; d_gene: TRBD2; v_gene: TRBV5-1; j_gene: TRBJ2-3
CDR3aa: CASSLGQYTDTQYF; CDR3nt: TGTGCCAGCAGCTTAGGACAGTACACAGATACGCAGTATTTT; d_gene: .; v_gene: TRBV7-9; j_gene: TRBJ2-3
CDR3aa: CASSVPRDRASLSSYEQYF; CDR3nt: TGCGCCAGCAGCGTGCCCAGGGACAGGGCTTCCCTAAGCTCCTACGAGCAGTACTTC; d_gene: TRBD1; v_gene: TRBV5-1; j_gene: TRBJ2-7
CDR3aa: CASSFGQVSGNTIYF; CDR3nt: TGTGCCAGCAGTTTCGGACAGGTCTCTGGAAACACCATATATTTT; d_gene: TRBD1; v_gene: TRBV28; j_gene: TRBJ1-3